The T cell receptor (beta chain) described here comes from a study of blood T cell repertoires in COVID-19. Study background: Nucleic acid was either cDNA or gDNA, and it came from T cells, B-cell-depleted T cells, or PBMCs.

Libraries were prepared by immunoSEQ multiplex PCR; TCRdb keeps only in-frame clonotypes and omits some of them. The table has about 74,000 clones, 70% to 90% seen once; the top ten hold about 2.9%. The CDR3 contains 13 residues. V lost 4 bases, J lost 10 bases, and 12 bases lay in between. Germline CDR1 is SGHRS and CDR2 is YFSETQ. The receptor's source is a man aged 70-80 years with active or convalescent COVID-19. Sequences were obtained from peripheral blood. V gene TRBV5-1 combines with J gene TRBJ1-6; TRBD1 is a possible D gene (5 bases). This chain's CDR3 is CASSPQGRSPLHF. The CDR3 nucleotides read TGCGCCAGCAGCCCCCAGGGTCGGTCACCCCTCCACTTT.